This TCR beta chain derives from a study of blood T cell repertoires in COVID-19. The wider study: From the United States, Italy and Spain came samples of acute and convalescent COVID-19.

The CDR3 is made up of 13 amino acids. V trimming: 3 bases; J trimming: 10 bases; junction bases outside the gene matches: 7. Germline values: CDR1 SGHRS, CDR2 YFSETQ. Assay: immunoSEQ multiplex PCR; the TCRdb copy retains only in-frame clones and omits some. The sample consists of about 310,000 clones, nearly 90% of them appearing once. Material: PBMCs or T cells enriched from blood (not recorded which). The clonotype comes from a woman aged 30 to 39 who had recovered from COVID-19. This chain joins TRBV5-1 and TRBJ2-1, with 7 bases that match TRBD2. The CDR3, as DNA: TGCGCCAGCAGCTCTGGAGCGGGGTTAGAGCAGTTCTTC. Translating it yields CASSSGAGLEQFF.